The T cell receptor (beta chain) described here comes from a study of shared clonotypes between healthy human individuals. Study-level results: Non-shared clonotypes were found to have lower generation probabilities than the clonotypes that were shared by all four of the sorted-subset donors.

Terminally differentiated effector memory CD45RA+ cells were excluded from the naive CD8 cells, which were CD45RO-negative and positively selected for CCR7. As regards this clone: The antigen remains undetermined.

The CDR3 covers 15 residues. Germline loops: CDR1 KGHSH, CDR2 LQKENI. V gave up 3 bases and J gave up 1 base, with 10 bases separating them. In replicate PCRs of sorted subsets, approximately 200 ng DNA, 29,000 or so T cell genomes, was used. Repertoires were generated with immunoSEQ multiplex PCR, while TCRdb's copy carries only in-frame clones and drops some. The profile covers approximately 810,000 clones, with more than 85% appearing a single time and less than 25% taken by the ten largest. The chain joins TRBV18 to TRBJ1-5; D remains unclear. The sample taken for sequencing was naive CD8+ T cells sorted from blood. The TCR sequence derives from a young man in good health. The CDR3 is CASSPGPVSNQPQHF. The CDR3, as DNA: TGTGCCAGCTCACCCGGTCCGGTCAGCAATCAGCCCCAGCATTTT.